The rows below give T cell receptor beta chains drawn from one sample of a study of T-cell reconstitution after alpha-beta-depleted transplantation in children. TCRdb independently ran MiXCR on the PCR reads; one entry per CDR3 protein. The sample has hundreds of thousands of distinct CDR3 sequences; under 15% are singletons. The material was PBMCs, mostly from graft donor cells, obtained 360 days after TCRalphabeta/CD19-depleted stem cell transplant. The receptors here all came from a male patient younger than 18 who had a stem cell transplant for acute myeloid leukemia, so the T cells may come from the graft donor. Each CDR3 is given with its conserved first and last residue. The D gene is left open where the match is weak. The listing skips clone size in some rows; elsewhere it reads once, few, many or a size class.

v_call,j_call,d_call,clone_size,cdr3_nt,cdr3_aa
TRBV15,TRBJ2-3,-,few,TGTGCCACCAGCCCCCCCCCTACAGATACGCAGTATTTT,CATSPPPTDTQYF
TRBV5-5,TRBJ2-5,-,few,TGTGCCAGCAGCTCCAAGGGGGAGGTATCAAAGACCCAGTACTTC,CASSSKGEVSKTQYF
TRBV29-1,TRBJ2-7,-,-,TGCAGCGTTGGTGGCGGGGACCTCCTCTACGAGCAGTACTTC,CSVGGGDLLYEQYF
TRBV20-1,TRBJ2-1,TRBD2,many,TGCAGTGCTAGAGATCGGGGTAGCGGGAACCTCAATGAGCAGTTCTTC,CSARDRGSGNLNEQFF
TRBV20-1,TRBJ2-7,TRBD2,-,TGCAGTGCTAGGGCCTGGGGACTAGCGGGAGGAAGGCAGTACTTC,CSARAWGLAGGRQYF
TRBV20-1,TRBJ1-6,TRBD1,many,TGCAGTGCTAGATCTCCCGGGACAGGGTGGTTT,CSARSPGTGWF
TRBV18,TRBJ1-5,TRBD1,few,TGTGCCAGCTCACCACTGGGACAGGGGTTGAATCAGCCCCAGCATTTT,CASSPLGQGLNQPQHF
TRBV5-1,TRBJ1-6,-,few,TGCGCCAGCAGCTTGGTTGCCGGGGGGCCATATAATTCACCCCTCCACTTT,CASSLVAGGPYNSPLHF
TRBV7-2,TRBJ2-1,-,many,TGTGCCAGCAGCTTAGCAGGTGGGCTTTACAATGAGCAGTTCTTC,CASSLAGGLYNEQFF
TRBV28,TRBJ2-1,TRBD1,-,TGTGCCAGCAGCGCCGACAGGGGATACAATGAGCAGTTCTTC,CASSADRGYNEQFF
TRBV20-1,TRBJ2-5,-,many,TGCAGTGCTCGGGTGGACGGATGGGTCCGGGAGACCCAGTACTTC,CSARVDGWVRETQYF
TRBV11-2,TRBJ1-4,-,-,TGTGCCAGCAGCTTTCGTGGCGGGGCCGTCGGAGAAAAACTGTTTTTT,CASSFRGGAVGEKLFF
TRBV27,TRBJ2-2,TRBD2,few,TGTGCCAGCAGTTTAAGGAGGCTAGCGGGAGTAACCGGGGAGCTGTTTTTT,CASSLRRLAGVTGELFF
TRBV19,TRBJ2-2,TRBD2,many,TGTGCCAGTAGTATCGCTAGCGGTAACACCGGGGAGCTGTTTTTT,CASSIASGNTGELFF
TRBV4-3,TRBJ1-4,-,-,TGCGCCAGCAGCCAAGAAGGGAGGGGTGAAAAACTGTTTTTT,CASSQEGRGEKLFF
TRBV6-5,TRBJ2-1,TRBD1,many,TGTGCCAGCAGTTACTCGATGGGGACAGGCATCAATGAGCAGTTCTTC,CASSYSMGTGINEQFF
TRBV28,TRBJ1-4,-,many,TGTGCCAGCAGTTCCGGACCCGCAACTAATGAAAAACTGTTTTTT,CASSSGPATNEKLFF